The 9 T cell receptor beta chains listed next were all sequenced from one sample in a study of T cell repertoires in cytomegalovirus infection (dated by TCRdb to the late 2010s). The listed sequencing device is Illumina HiSeq 1500. Through fastp at Q25 and MiXCR, TCRdb rebuilt clones from the public reads, retaining in-frame beta chains. Each entry is one CDR3 protein sequence, shown with its most common DNA and genes. Within this sample are fewer than 550,000 distinct CDR3 sequences, with approximately 15% of them counted one time only. The ten largest clones represent 20% to 30% of the sample. Sequencing was carried out using CD8+ T cells from PBMCs. The receptors originated from a human donor in good health (CMV status not recorded). Some clones in this sample may be carry-over from other donors' samples.

At least ten counts were recorded for this clonotype. The chain couples TRBV6-1 to TRBJ2-7, with 12 bases that match TRBD1. With 1 base clipped from V and 4 bases from J, the junction kept 5 bases outside the gene matches. The length of the CDR3 is 16 residues. Per germline, CDR1 MNHNS and CDR2 SASEGT. The CDR3 nucleotides are TGTGCCAGCAGTGAAGAAAGGGACAGGGGGCTGTACGAGCAGTACTTC. Translating it yields CASSEERDRGLYEQYF.

This clonotype was recorded at least ten times. The rearrangement joins TRBV12-3 or TRBV12-4 to TRBJ2-5; TRBD2 is a possible D gene (6 bases). This CDR3 region has 15 residues. V was pared by 3 bases and J by 1 base, with 12 bases between. The CDR3 loop reads CASSFGGDSQETQYF. The CDR3, as DNA: TGTGCCAGCAGTTTTGGAGGGGACTCCCAAGAGACCCAGTACTTC.

The genes are TRBV6-5 and TRBJ2-7, with TRBD1 matching 7 bases. This CDR3 region has 18 residues. The trim removed 2 bases at V and 1 base at J, leaving 14 bases unmatched. Germline CDR1 is MNHEY and CDR2 is SVGAGI. In DNA form, the CDR3 reads TGTGCCAGCAGTTACACCACTCCCGGGACAGCAAAATCCTACGAGCAGTACTTC. This gives the protein CASSYTTPGTAKSYEQYF.

This clonotype came up many times. J is TRBJ2-5 and V is TRBV5-4; D might be TRBD2 (5 bases). Germline V gives CDR1 SGHNT, CDR2 YYREEE (reference sequence). CDR3 length: 16 amino acids. Trimming cost V 3 bases and J 2 bases, with 17 bases left between them. CDR3 bases: TGTGCCAGCAGCTCGAAGCCGAGTAGCGTACAAGAGACCCAGTACTTC. This encodes CASSSKPSSVQETQYF.

The table lists this clonotype with many counts. The chain is built from TRBV25-1 and TRBJ1-2; a weak D match, TRBD1 (5 bases). Germline CDR1 and CDR2: MGHDK and SYGVNS. The CDR3 has 18 residues. The germline V and J ends were trimmed by 2 bases and 4 bases, with 23 bases remaining between them. CDR3 residues: CASSENAGWRESGYGYTF. The DNA of the CDR3 is TGTGCCAGCAGTGAAAATGCAGGGTGGAGGGAGTCGGGCTATGGCTACACCTTC.

This clonotype was observed a handful of times. V gene TRBV5-4 combines with J gene TRBJ1-1; the match to TRBD1 covers 9 bases. The ends lost 3 bases at V and 6 bases at J; junction bases unmatched: 9. The CDR3 is 15 amino acids. In germline, CDR1 is SGHNT, CDR2 YYREEE (reference sequence). CDR3 region: CASSSGTGSSPEAFF. CDR3 DNA: TGTGCCAGCAGCTCAGGGACAGGGAGTTCTCCTGAAGCTTTCTTT.

This clonotype was seen ten or more times. The chain is built from TRBV7-8 and TRBJ2-2; D is tentatively TRBD1 or TRBD2 (5 bases each). The germline V and J ends were trimmed by 0 bases and 5 bases, with 19 bases remaining between them. This CDR3 region has 18 residues. Germline V lookup: CDR1 SGHVS, CDR2 FQNEAQ. CDR3 DNA sequence: TGTGCCAGCAGCTTAGCGCTAATAGGGACCTACCTAACCGGGGAGCTGTTTTTT. Translation gives CASSLALIGTYLTGELFF.

The table lists this clonotype with a few counts. CDR3 sequence reads: CASSPRDDRGPAGAFF. Written as DNA, the CDR3 is TGTGCCAGCTCACCACGTGATGACAGGGGGCCGGCAGGAGCTTTCTTT. The chain uses TRBV18 and TRBJ1-1; 10 bases agree with TRBD1. After removal of 1 base from V and 10 bases from J, the junction contained 12 bases not matched to a gene. Germline V gene sequence: CDR1 KGHSH, CDR2 LQKENI. The length of the CDR3 is 16 residues. The variable domain in full, with the rest retrieved from reference TRBV18 and TRBJ1-1, is NAGVMQNPRHLVRRRGQEARLRCSPMKGHSHVYWYRQLPEEGLKFMVYLQKENIIDESGMPKERFSAEFPKEGPSILRIQQVVRGDSAAYFCASSPRDDRGPAGAFFGQGTRLTVV.

Many counts were recorded for this clonotype. The V call is TRBV12-3 or TRBV12-4, the J call TRBJ1-1; TRBD1 matches at 12 bases. Germline trimming cut 0 bases from V and 4 bases from J; bases unmatched to any gene: 9. The CDR3 contains 18 residues. The CDR3: CASSLAFRDRGRVTEAFF. The CDR3, as DNA: TGTGCCAGCAGTTTAGCATTCCGGGACAGGGGGCGGGTCACTGAAGCTTTCTTT.